These 2 T cell receptor beta chains share one sample of origin, sequenced in a study of CD8+ T cells in alopecia areata. As for treatment: oral pan-JAK inhibitor, 5-10 mg twice daily. Once RNA had been extracted, it was reverse transcribed into cDNA to act as the sequencing template. The data were produced by immunoSEQ multiplex PCR, yet TCRdb's version contains in-frame clones alone and is incomplete. The table lists some 200,000 clones, about 57% of them singletons. The sequences come from CD4+ T cells sorted from blood, collected at week 4, from a patient treated with tofacitinib. The receptor set was obtained from a human donor with alopecia areata.

The V gene is TRBV6-5, the J gene TRBJ2-7, with D possibly called TRBD1 or TRBD2 (5 bases each). V was cut by 6 bases and J by 6 bases, with 15 bases left in between. The CDR3 consists of 13 residues. CDR1 is MNHEY, CDR2 SVGAGI, per germline. The CDR3, as DNA: TGTGCCAGCAGCAGGACTTGGGACGGCGAGCAGTACTTC. Translating gives CASSRTWDGEQYF.

The chain recombines TRBV13 with TRBJ2-3; 7 positions agree with TRBD1. J lost 4 bases, V lost 0 bases, and 4 bases had no gene match. Per germline, CDR1 PRHDT and CDR2 FYEKMQ (reference sequence). CDR3 size: 15 residues. DNA for the CDR3: TGTGCCAGCAGCTTAGGGACAGGGTTTTCAGATACGCAGTATTTT. The encoded protein is CASSLGTGFSDTQYF.